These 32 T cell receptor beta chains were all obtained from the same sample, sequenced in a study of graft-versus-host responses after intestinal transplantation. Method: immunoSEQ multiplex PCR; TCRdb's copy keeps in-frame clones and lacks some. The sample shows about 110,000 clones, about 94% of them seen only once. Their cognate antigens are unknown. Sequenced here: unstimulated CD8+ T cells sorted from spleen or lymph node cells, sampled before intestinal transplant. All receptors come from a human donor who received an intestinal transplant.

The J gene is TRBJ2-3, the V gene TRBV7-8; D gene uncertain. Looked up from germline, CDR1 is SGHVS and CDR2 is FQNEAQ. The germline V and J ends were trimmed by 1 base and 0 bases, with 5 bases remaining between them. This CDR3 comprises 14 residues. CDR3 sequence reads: CASSLGPSTDTQYF. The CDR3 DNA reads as TGTGCCAGCAGCTTAGGGCCTAGCACAGATACGCAGTATTTT. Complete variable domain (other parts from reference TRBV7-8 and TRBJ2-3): GAGVSQSPRYKVAKRGQDVALRCDPISGHVSLFWYQQALGQGPEFLTYFQNEAQLDKSGLPSDRFFAERPEGSVSTLKIQRTQQEDSAVYLCASSLGPSTDTQYFGPGTRLTVL.

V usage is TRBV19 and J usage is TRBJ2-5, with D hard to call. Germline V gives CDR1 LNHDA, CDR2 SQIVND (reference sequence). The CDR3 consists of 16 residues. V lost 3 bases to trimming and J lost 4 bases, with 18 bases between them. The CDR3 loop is CASSIWAGLYPETQYF. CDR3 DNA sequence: TGTGCCAGTAGTATCTGGGCCGGGCTTTACCCAGAGACCCAGTACTTC.

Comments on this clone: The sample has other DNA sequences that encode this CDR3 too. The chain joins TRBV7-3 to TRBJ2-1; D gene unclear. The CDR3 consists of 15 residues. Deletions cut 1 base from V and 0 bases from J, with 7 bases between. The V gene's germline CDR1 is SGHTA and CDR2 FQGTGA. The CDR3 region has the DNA TGTGCCAGCAGCTTAAGCGGCAGCTCCTACAATGAGCAGTTCTTC. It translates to CASSLSGSSYNEQFF.

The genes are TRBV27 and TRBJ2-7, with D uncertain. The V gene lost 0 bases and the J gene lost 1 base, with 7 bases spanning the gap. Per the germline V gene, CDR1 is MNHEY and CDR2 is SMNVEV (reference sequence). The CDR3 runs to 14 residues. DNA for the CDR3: TGTGCCAGCAGTTTATCTGGCAGTTCCTACGAGCAGTACTTC. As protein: CASSLSGSSYEQYF.

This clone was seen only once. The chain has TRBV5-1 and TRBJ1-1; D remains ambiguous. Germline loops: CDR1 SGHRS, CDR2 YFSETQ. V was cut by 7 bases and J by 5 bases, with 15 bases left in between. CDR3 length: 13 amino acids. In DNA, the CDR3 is TGCGCCAGCCGGGTTTGGATGGGAACTGAAGCTTTCTTT. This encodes CASRVWMGTEAFF.

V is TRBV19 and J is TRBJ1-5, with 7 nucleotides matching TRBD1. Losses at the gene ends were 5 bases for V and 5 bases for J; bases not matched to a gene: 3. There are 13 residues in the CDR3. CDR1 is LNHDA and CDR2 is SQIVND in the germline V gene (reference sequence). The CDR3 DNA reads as TGTGCCAGTAGTCCAGGGGGGGATCAGCCCCAGCATTTT. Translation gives CASSPGGDQPQHF. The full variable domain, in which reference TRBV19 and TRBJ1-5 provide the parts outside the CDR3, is DGGITQSPKYLFRKEGQNVTLSCEQNLNHDAMYWYRQDPGQGLRLIYYSQIVNDFQKGDIAEGYSVSREKKESFPLTVTSAQKNPTAFYLCASSPGGDQPQHFGDGTRLSIL.

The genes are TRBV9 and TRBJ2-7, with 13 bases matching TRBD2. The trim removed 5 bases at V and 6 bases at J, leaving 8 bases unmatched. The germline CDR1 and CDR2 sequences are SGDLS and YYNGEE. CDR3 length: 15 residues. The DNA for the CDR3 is TGTGCCAGCAGTTATGGACTAGCGGGAGAAGGCGAGCAGTACTTC. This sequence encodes CASSYGLAGEGEQYF.

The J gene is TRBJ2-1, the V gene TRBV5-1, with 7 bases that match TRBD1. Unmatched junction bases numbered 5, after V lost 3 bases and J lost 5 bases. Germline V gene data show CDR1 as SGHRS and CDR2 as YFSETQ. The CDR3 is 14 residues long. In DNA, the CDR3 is TGCGCCAGCAGCTGGGCCGGGACAGACAATGAGCAGTTCTTC. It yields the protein CASSWAGTDNEQFF.

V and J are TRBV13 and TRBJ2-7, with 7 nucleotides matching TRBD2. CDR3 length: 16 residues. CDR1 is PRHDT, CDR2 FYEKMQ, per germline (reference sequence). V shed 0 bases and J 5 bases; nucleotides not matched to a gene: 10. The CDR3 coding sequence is TGTGCCAGCAGCTTAGGTGGCGGGAGTAAATTCGACGAGCAGTACTTC. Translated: CASSLGGGSKFDEQYF.

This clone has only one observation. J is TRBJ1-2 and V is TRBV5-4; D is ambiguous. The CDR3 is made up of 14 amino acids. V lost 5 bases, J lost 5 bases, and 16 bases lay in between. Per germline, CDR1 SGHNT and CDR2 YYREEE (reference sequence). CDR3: CASRSTGIIYGYTF. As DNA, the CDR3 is TGTGCCAGCAGGTCCACCGGGATTATATATGGCTACACCTTC.

CDR3 nucleotides: TGTGCCAGCAGCTTAGATGATGGAGTCTATGGCTACACCTTC. This sequence encodes CASSLDDGVYGYTF. This sequence joins TRBV7-9 and TRBJ1-2; D unclear. The CDR3 runs to 14 residues. Germline V gives CDR1 SEHNR, CDR2 FQNEAQ (reference sequence). V was pared by 1 base and J by 4 bases, with 10 bases between.

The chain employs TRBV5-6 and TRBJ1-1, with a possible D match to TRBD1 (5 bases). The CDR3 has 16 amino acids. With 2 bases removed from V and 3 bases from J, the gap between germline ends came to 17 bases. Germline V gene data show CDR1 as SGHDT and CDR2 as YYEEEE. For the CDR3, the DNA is TGTGCCAGCAGCTTCCATATGCCAGGGTGGGACACTGAAGCTTTCTTT. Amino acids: CASSFHMPGWDTEAFF.

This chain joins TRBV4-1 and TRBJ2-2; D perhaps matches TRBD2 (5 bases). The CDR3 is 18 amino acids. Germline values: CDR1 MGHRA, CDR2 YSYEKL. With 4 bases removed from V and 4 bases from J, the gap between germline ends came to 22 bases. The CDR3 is CASSPPSSGSTLTGELFF. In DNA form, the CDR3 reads TGCGCCAGCAGCCCGCCGTCGAGTGGGAGTACCCTCACCGGGGAGCTGTTTTTT.

CDR3 bases: TGCGCCAGCAGCCAAGAAATTCGGAGGAGTCAGTACTTC. Amino acids: CASSQEIRRSQYF. The chain links TRBV4-1 to TRBJ2-7; D may be TRBD2 (5 bases). The V and J ends lost 0 bases and 10 bases respectively, with 13 bases between them. The CDR3 contains 13 residues. Germline V lookup: CDR1 MGHRA, CDR2 YSYEKL.

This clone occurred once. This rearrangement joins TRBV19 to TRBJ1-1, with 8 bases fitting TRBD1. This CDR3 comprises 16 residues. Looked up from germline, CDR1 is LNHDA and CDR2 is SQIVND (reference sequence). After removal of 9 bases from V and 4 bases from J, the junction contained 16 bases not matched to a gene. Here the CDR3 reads CASRNPEQGAITEAFF. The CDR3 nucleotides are TGTGCCAGCAGAAACCCTGAGCAGGGGGCCATCACTGAAGCTTTCTTT.

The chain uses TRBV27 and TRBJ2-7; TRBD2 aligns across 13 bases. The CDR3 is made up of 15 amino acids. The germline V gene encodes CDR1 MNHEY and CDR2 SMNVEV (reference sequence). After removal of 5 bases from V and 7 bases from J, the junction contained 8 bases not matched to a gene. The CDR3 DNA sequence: TGTGCCAGCAGTACCGGACTAGCGGGAGTGGGGGAGCAGTACTTC. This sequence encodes CASSTGLAGVGEQYF.

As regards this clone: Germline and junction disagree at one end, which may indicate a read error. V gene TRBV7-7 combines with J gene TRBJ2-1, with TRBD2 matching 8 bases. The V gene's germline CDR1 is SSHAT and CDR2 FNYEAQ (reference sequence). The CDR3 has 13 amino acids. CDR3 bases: TGTGCTAGCAGCTTGGGACTAGATGGTGAGCAGTTCTTC. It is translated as CASSLGLDGEQFF. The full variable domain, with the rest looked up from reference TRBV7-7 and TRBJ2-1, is GAGVSQSPRYKVTKRGQDVTLRCDPISSHATLYWYQQALGQGPEFLTYFNYEAQPDKSGLPSDRFSAERPEGSISTLTIQRTEQRDSAMYRCASSLGLDGEQFFGPGTRLTVL.

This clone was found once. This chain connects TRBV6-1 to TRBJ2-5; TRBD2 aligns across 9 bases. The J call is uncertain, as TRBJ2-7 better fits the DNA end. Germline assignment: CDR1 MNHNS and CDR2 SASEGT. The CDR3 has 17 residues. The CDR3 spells CASSEGLAGVGIYEQYF. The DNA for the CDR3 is TGTGCCAGCAGTGAAGGTTTAGCGGGAGTAGGAATCTACGAGCAGTACTTC.

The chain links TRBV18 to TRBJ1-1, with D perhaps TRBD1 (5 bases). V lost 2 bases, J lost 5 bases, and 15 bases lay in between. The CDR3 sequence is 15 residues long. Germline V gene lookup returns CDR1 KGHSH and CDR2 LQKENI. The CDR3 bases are TGTGCCAGCTCACCAAAAGGGGTATTACAGACTGAAGCTTTCTTT. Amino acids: CASSPKGVLQTEAFF.

CDR3 residues: CASSLWTGGSYEQYF. The CDR3, as DNA: TGTGCCAGCAGCTTGTGGACAGGGGGCTCCTACGAGCAGTACTTC. V gene TRBV5-4 combines with J gene TRBJ2-7, with 10 bases aligning to TRBD1. V lost 1 base, J lost 0 bases, and 1 base stayed unmatched. The CDR3 loop spans 15 amino acids. Germline values: CDR1 SGHNT, CDR2 YYREEE (reference sequence).

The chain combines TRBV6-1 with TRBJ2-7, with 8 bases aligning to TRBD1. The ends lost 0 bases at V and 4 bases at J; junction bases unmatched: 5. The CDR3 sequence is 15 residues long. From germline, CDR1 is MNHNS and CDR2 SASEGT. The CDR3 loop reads CASSEATGELYEQYF. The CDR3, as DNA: TGTGCCAGCAGTGAAGCGACAGGGGAATTATACGAGCAGTACTTC.

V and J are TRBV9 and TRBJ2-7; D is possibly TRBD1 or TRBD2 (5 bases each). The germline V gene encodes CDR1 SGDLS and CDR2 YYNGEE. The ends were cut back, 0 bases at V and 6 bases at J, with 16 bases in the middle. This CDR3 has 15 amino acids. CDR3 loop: CASSVAGRALGEQYF. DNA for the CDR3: TGTGCCAGCAGCGTAGCGGGGCGGGCCCTCGGCGAGCAGTACTTC. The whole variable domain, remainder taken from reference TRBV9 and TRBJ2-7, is DSGVTQTPKHLITATGQRVTLRCSPRSGDLSVYWYQQSLDQGLQFLIQYYNGEERAKGNILERFSAQQFPDLHSELNLSSLELGDSALYFCASSVAGRALGEQYFGPGTRLTVT.

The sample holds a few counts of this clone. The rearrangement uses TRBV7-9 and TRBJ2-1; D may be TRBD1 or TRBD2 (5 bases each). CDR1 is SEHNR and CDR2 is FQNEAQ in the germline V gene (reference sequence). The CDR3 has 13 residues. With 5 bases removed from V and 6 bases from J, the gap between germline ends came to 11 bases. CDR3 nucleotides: TGTGCCAGCAGCGATGGGGCGGGCAATGAGCAGTTCTTC. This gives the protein CASSDGAGNEQFF. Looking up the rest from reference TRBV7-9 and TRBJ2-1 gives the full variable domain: DTGVSQNPRHKITKRGQNVTFRCDPISEHNRLYWYRQTLGQGPEFLTYFQNEAQLEKSRLLSDRFSAERPKGSFSTLEIQRTEQGDSAMYLCASSDGAGNEQFFGPGTRLTVL.

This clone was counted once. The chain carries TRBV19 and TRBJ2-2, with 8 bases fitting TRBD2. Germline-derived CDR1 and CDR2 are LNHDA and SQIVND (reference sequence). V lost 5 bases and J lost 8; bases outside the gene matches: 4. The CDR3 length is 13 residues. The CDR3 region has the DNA TGTGCCAGTAGTCTCCGACTAGCGGGGGAGCTGTTTTTT. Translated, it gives CASSLRLAGELFF.

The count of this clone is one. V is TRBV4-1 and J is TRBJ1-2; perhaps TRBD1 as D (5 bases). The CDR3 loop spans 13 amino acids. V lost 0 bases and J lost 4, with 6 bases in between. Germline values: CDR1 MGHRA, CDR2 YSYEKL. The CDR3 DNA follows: TGCGCCAGCAGCCAAGAGGGGACCTATGGCTACACCTTC. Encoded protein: CASSQEGTYGYTF.

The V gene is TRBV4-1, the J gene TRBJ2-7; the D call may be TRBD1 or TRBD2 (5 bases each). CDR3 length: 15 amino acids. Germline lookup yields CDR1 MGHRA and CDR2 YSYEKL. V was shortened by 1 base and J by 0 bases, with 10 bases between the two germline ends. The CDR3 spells CASSQAGRASYEQYF. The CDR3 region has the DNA TGCGCCAGCAGCCAAGCAGGGCGGGCCTCCTACGAGCAGTACTTC.

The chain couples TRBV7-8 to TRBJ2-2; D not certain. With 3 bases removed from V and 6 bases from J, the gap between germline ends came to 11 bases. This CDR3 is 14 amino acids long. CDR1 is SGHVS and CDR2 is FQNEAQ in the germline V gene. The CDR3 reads CASSFYIGPGELFF. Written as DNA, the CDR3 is TGTGCCAGCAGCTTTTACATCGGCCCCGGGGAGCTGTTTTTT.

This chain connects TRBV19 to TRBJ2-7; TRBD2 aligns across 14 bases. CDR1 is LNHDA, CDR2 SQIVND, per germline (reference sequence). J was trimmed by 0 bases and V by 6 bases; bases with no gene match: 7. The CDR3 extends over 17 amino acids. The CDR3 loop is CASRGTSGSRSSYEQYF. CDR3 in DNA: TGTGCCAGTAGGGGGACTAGCGGGAGCCGGAGCTCCTACGAGCAGTACTTC.

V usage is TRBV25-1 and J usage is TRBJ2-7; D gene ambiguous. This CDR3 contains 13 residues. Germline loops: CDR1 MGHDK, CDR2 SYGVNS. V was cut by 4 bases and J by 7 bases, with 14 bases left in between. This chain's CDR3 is CASSVSYRREQYF. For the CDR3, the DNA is TGTGCCAGCAGTGTTAGTTATCGGAGAGAGCAGTACTTC.

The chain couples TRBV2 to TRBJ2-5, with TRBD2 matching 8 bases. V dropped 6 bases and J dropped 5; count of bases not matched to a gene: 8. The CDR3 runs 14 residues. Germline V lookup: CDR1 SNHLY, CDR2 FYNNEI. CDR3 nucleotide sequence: TGTGCCAGCAGCCCCGGGAGGGGCGATGAGACCCAGTACTTC. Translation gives CASSPGRGDETQYF.

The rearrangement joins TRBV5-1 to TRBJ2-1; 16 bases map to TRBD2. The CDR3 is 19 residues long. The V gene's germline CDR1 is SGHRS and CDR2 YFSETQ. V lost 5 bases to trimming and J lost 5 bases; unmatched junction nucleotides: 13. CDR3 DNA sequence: TGCGCCAGCAGTTTTACCACGGGACTAGCGGGAGGGCTACACAATGAGCAGTTCTTC. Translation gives CASSFTTGLAGGLHNEQFF.

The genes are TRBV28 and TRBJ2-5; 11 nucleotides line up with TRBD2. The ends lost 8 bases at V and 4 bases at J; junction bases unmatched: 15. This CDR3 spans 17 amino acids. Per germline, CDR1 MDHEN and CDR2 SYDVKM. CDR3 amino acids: CASLSGLAGGPRETQYF. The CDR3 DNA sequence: TGTGCCAGCTTATCAGGGCTAGCGGGAGGTCCGCGAGAGACCCAGTACTTC.